A selection of T cell receptor beta chains follows, all from one sample in a study of T cells in Graves' hyperthyroidism and ophthalmopathy. TCRdb reprocessed the multiplex PCR reads via MiXCR and lists one record per CDR3 protein. The table includes approximately 380,000 distinct CDR3 sequences, about a fifth detected once. Sequencing used blood. These receptors all stem from a woman younger than 35 with Graves' hyperthyroidism. Both conserved end residues are part of each CDR3. D genes are given only for firm matches. A row's size may be missing; if present it is once, few, many or a size class.

v_call: TRBV5-1
j_call: TRBJ1-1
d_call: .
clone_size: .
cdr3_nt: TGCGCCAACAGCCAAAACCAGGGGAGGGGATGGGGCCTGAGAACTGAAGCTTTCTTT
cdr3_aa: CANSQNQGRGWGLRTEAFF

v_call: TRBV5-1
j_call: TRBJ2-5
d_call: .
clone_size: many
cdr3_nt: TGCGCCAGCAGCCCGGTGAGGGGAGAGACCCAGTACTTC
cdr3_aa: CASSPVRGETQYF

v_call: TRBV12-3/TRBV12-4
j_call: TRBJ2-4
d_call: .
clone_size: many
cdr3_nt: TGTGCCAGCAGTTTACCTGGGGCGGGAAACATTCAGTACTTC
cdr3_aa: CASSLPGAGNIQYF

v_call: TRBV7-9
j_call: TRBJ2-2
d_call: .
clone_size: .
cdr3_nt: TGTGCCAGCAGCTCCCAGAACGGGGAGCTGTTTTTT
cdr3_aa: CASSSQNGELFF

v_call: TRBV30
j_call: TRBJ2-5
d_call: .
clone_size: many
cdr3_nt: TGTGCCTGGGGTGCCACACAAGAGACCCAGTACTTC
cdr3_aa: CAWGATQETQYF

v_call: TRBV10-3
j_call: TRBJ2-7
d_call: .
clone_size: many
cdr3_nt: TGTGCCATCAGAAACACCTACCTCGACCACGAGCAGTACTTC
cdr3_aa: CAIRNTYLDHEQYF

v_call: TRBV7-6
j_call: TRBJ2-5
d_call: .
clone_size: many
cdr3_nt: TGTGCCAGCAGCTTAGAGGCTACTAGTGGAGAGACCCAGTACTTC
cdr3_aa: CASSLEATSGETQYF

v_call: TRBV9
j_call: TRBJ1-5
d_call: .
clone_size: many
cdr3_nt: TGTGCCAGCAGCCCCGGCCCCACTAATCAGCCCCAGCATTTT
cdr3_aa: CASSPGPTNQPQHF

v_call: TRBV6-5
j_call: TRBJ1-1
d_call: .
clone_size: many
cdr3_nt: TGTGCCAGCAGTTACGCCAGGGTCAACACTGAAGCTTTCTTT
cdr3_aa: CASSYARVNTEAFF

v_call: TRBV6-4
j_call: TRBJ2-3
d_call: TRBD2
clone_size: many
cdr3_nt: TGTGCCAGCAGTTTTTCTAGCGGGGGTTCAGATACGCAGTATTTT
cdr3_aa: CASSFSSGGSDTQYF

v_call: TRBV9
j_call: TRBJ1-1
d_call: .
clone_size: many
cdr3_nt: TGTGCCAGCAGCAGAGGTGGTGAAGCTTTCTTT
cdr3_aa: CASSRGGEAFF

v_call: TRBV29-1
j_call: TRBJ1-2
d_call: TRBD1
clone_size: many
cdr3_nt: TGCAGCGTTGAATCTGTAGGGGGCGCCTATGGCTACACCTTC
cdr3_aa: CSVESVGGAYGYTF

v_call: TRBV15
j_call: TRBJ2-5
d_call: .
clone_size: many
cdr3_nt: TGTGCCACCAGCGCGTGGAGGGGCGGGGGCGGGGAGACCCAGTACTTC
cdr3_aa: CATSAWRGGGGETQYF

v_call: TRBV19
j_call: TRBJ1-5
d_call: .
clone_size: many
cdr3_nt: TGTGCCAGTAGGGCCTCGTCGATTCGCTCGTACAATCAGCCCCAGCATTTT
cdr3_aa: CASRASSIRSYNQPQHF

v_call: TRBV12-3/TRBV12-4
j_call: TRBJ1-1
d_call: .
clone_size: many
cdr3_nt: TGTGCCAGCATCCTCGGGGGGGCGCAGAACACTGAAGCTTTCTTT
cdr3_aa: CASILGGAQNTEAFF

v_call: TRBV7-8
j_call: TRBJ2-3
d_call: TRBD2
clone_size: few
cdr3_nt: TGTGCCAGCGGGACTAGCGCGGGCACAGATACGCAGTATTTT
cdr3_aa: CASGTSAGTDTQYF

v_call: TRBV12-3/TRBV12-4
j_call: TRBJ1-5
d_call: .
clone_size: many
cdr3_nt: TGTGCCAGCAGATACAGTATCAATAGCAATCAGCCCCAGCATTTT
cdr3_aa: CASRYSINSNQPQHF

v_call: TRBV7-9
j_call: TRBJ1-5
d_call: .
clone_size: many
cdr3_nt: TGTGCCAGCAGCTTATCGGGGATCAATCAGCCCCAGCATTTT
cdr3_aa: CASSLSGINQPQHF

v_call: TRBV20-1
j_call: TRBJ1-1
d_call: .
clone_size: once
cdr3_nt: TGCAGTGCTAGAGTAAGCGAGACTGAAGCTTTCTTT
cdr3_aa: CSARVSETEAFF

v_call: TRBV4-1
j_call: TRBJ2-3
d_call: TRBD1
clone_size: .
cdr3_nt: TGCGCCAGCAGCCACCTGCCCGACAGGGATCCAGATACGCAGTATTTT
cdr3_aa: CASSHLPDRDPDTQYF

v_call: TRBV12-3/TRBV12-4
j_call: TRBJ2-5
d_call: TRBD2
clone_size: few
cdr3_nt: TGTGCCAGCAGCCGTAGCGGGGGGGCCGGAGAGACCCAGTACTTC
cdr3_aa: CASSRSGGAGETQYF

v_call: TRBV20-1
j_call: TRBJ2-5
d_call: .
clone_size: .
cdr3_nt: TGCAGTGCTATCAGGCCCGGGGGAGAGACCCAGTACTTC
cdr3_aa: CSAIRPGGETQYF

v_call: TRBV12-3/TRBV12-4
j_call: TRBJ1-1
d_call: .
clone_size: many
cdr3_nt: TGTGCCAGCAGTTTTGGTCGGATGAACACTGAAGCTTTCTTT
cdr3_aa: CASSFGRMNTEAFF

v_call: TRBV12-3/TRBV12-4
j_call: TRBJ2-7
d_call: TRBD1
clone_size: many
cdr3_nt: TGTGCCAGCAGTTTAACTGGGACAGGGGTCGACGAGCAGTACTTC
cdr3_aa: CASSLTGTGVDEQYF

v_call: TRBV12-3/TRBV12-4
j_call: TRBJ1-5
d_call: .
clone_size: many
cdr3_nt: TGTGCCAGCAGTTTTTCGCCCCAGCATTTT
cdr3_aa: CASSFSPQHF

v_call: TRBV20-1
j_call: TRBJ2-2
d_call: .
clone_size: many
cdr3_nt: TGCAGTGCTAAGACTCTCACCCTCAACACCGGGGAGCTGTTTTTT
cdr3_aa: CSAKTLTLNTGELFF

v_call: TRBV20-1
j_call: TRBJ2-5
d_call: .
clone_size: many
cdr3_nt: TGCAGTGCTAGTTACACCGGCGGTAGACCGGGACTTCAAGAGACCCAGTACTTC
cdr3_aa: CSASYTGGRPGLQETQYF

v_call: TRBV20-1
j_call: TRBJ2-5
d_call: .
clone_size: .
cdr3_nt: TGCAGTGCTAGAGCAGGCTCAGAGACCCAGTACTTC
cdr3_aa: CSARAGSETQYF

v_call: TRBV12-3/TRBV12-4
j_call: TRBJ1-5
d_call: TRBD1
clone_size: .
cdr3_nt: TGTGCCAGCACCGCAGGGGGCTTAAATCAGCCCCAGCATTTT
cdr3_aa: CASTAGGLNQPQHF

v_call: TRBV25-1
j_call: TRBJ2-7
d_call: .
clone_size: .
cdr3_nt: TGTGCCAGCAGTGAACCCGCTACCTACGAGCAGTACTTC
cdr3_aa: CASSEPATYEQYF

v_call: TRBV30
j_call: TRBJ1-2
d_call: .
clone_size: .
cdr3_nt: TGTGCCTGGGGACCCGGGACGGTCGGTGTTGGCTACACCTTC
cdr3_aa: CAWGPGTVGVGYTF

v_call: TRBV24-1
j_call: TRBJ1-2
d_call: .
clone_size: many
cdr3_nt: TGTGCCACCAGTGATTCCCGACACGACTATGGCTACACCTTC
cdr3_aa: CATSDSRHDYGYTF

v_call: TRBV4-1
j_call: TRBJ1-5
d_call: TRBD1
clone_size: .
cdr3_nt: TGCGCCAGCGGCCCACCGGGACAGGGTCGTCGGCAGCCCCAGCATTTT
cdr3_aa: CASGPPGQGRRQPQHF

v_call: TRBV29-1
j_call: TRBJ1-2
d_call: .
clone_size: .
cdr3_nt: TGCAGCGTTGATAAAGAGGGGGGCTATGGCTACACCTTC
cdr3_aa: CSVDKEGGYGYTF

v_call: TRBV7-9
j_call: TRBJ1-2
d_call: TRBD1
clone_size: few
cdr3_nt: TGTGCCAGCAGCCCGACAGGGACCGTTAACTATGGCTACACCTTC
cdr3_aa: CASSPTGTVNYGYTF

v_call: TRBV6-1
j_call: TRBJ2-7
d_call: .
clone_size: .
cdr3_nt: TGTGCCAGCACGGCAGAATCCTACGAGCAGTACTTC
cdr3_aa: CASTAESYEQYF

v_call: TRBV12-3/TRBV12-4
j_call: TRBJ1-2
d_call: TRBD1
clone_size: many
cdr3_nt: TGTGCCAGCAGAGAACTCACAGGGGATCGTGGCTACACCTTC
cdr3_aa: CASRELTGDRGYTF

v_call: TRBV11-2
j_call: TRBJ2-7
d_call: .
clone_size: .
cdr3_nt: TGTGCCAGCAGCCAACTAGTTACGCCGCGGGAGCAGTACTTC
cdr3_aa: CASSQLVTPREQYF

v_call: TRBV6-1
j_call: TRBJ1-5
d_call: TRBD1
clone_size: .
cdr3_nt: TGTGCCAGCACACTGGAACAGGGGGTACAGCCCCAGCATTTT
cdr3_aa: CASTLEQGVQPQHF

v_call: TRBV6-5
j_call: TRBJ2-5
d_call: TRBD2
clone_size: few
cdr3_nt: TGTGCCAGCAGTTACGCGGGCGGGGGGGCCTTACAGACCCAGTACTTC
cdr3_aa: CASSYAGGGALQTQYF

v_call: TRBV11-2
j_call: TRBJ1-1
d_call: TRBD1
clone_size: many
cdr3_nt: TGTGCCAGCAGCCGGACAGGGAGGGGAAACACTGAAGCTTTCTTT
cdr3_aa: CASSRTGRGNTEAFF

v_call: TRBV28
j_call: TRBJ2-2
d_call: .
clone_size: few
cdr3_nt: TGTGCCAGCTATCGGGGGTTTACCGGGGAGCTGTTTTTT
cdr3_aa: CASYRGFTGELFF

v_call: TRBV6-1
j_call: TRBJ2-5
d_call: TRBD2
clone_size: many
cdr3_nt: TGTGCCAGCAGTCCCCCCCCACTAGCGGGTGTGACCCAGTACTTC
cdr3_aa: CASSPPPLAGVTQYF

v_call: TRBV12-3/TRBV12-4
j_call: TRBJ1-2
d_call: TRBD1
clone_size: many
cdr3_nt: TGTGCCAGCACTGGGACAGGGTCTAACTATGGCTACACCTTC
cdr3_aa: CASTGTGSNYGYTF

v_call: TRBV20-1
j_call: TRBJ1-4
d_call: .
clone_size: .
cdr3_nt: TGCAGTGCTGGTATCGGGAGGAATGAAAAACTGTTTTTT
cdr3_aa: CSAGIGRNEKLFF

v_call: TRBV12-3/TRBV12-4
j_call: TRBJ1-6
d_call: .
clone_size: many
cdr3_nt: TGTGCCAGCAGGACACTCATGGGCCAATTCTCACCCCTCCACTTT
cdr3_aa: CASRTLMGQFSPLHF

v_call: TRBV6-5
j_call: TRBJ1-2
d_call: .
clone_size: many
cdr3_nt: TGTGCCAGCAGTTACGAGGGGCCCGGCTACACCTTC
cdr3_aa: CASSYEGPGYTF

v_call: TRBV9
j_call: TRBJ2-3
d_call: .
clone_size: .
cdr3_nt: TGTGCCAGCGGCCCGGCCCCCACAGATACGCAGTATTTT
cdr3_aa: CASGPAPTDTQYF

v_call: TRBV5-1
j_call: TRBJ1-5
d_call: .
clone_size: many
cdr3_nt: TGCGCCAGCAGCTTGATGGGATTCGGTCAGCCCCAGCATTTT
cdr3_aa: CASSLMGFGQPQHF